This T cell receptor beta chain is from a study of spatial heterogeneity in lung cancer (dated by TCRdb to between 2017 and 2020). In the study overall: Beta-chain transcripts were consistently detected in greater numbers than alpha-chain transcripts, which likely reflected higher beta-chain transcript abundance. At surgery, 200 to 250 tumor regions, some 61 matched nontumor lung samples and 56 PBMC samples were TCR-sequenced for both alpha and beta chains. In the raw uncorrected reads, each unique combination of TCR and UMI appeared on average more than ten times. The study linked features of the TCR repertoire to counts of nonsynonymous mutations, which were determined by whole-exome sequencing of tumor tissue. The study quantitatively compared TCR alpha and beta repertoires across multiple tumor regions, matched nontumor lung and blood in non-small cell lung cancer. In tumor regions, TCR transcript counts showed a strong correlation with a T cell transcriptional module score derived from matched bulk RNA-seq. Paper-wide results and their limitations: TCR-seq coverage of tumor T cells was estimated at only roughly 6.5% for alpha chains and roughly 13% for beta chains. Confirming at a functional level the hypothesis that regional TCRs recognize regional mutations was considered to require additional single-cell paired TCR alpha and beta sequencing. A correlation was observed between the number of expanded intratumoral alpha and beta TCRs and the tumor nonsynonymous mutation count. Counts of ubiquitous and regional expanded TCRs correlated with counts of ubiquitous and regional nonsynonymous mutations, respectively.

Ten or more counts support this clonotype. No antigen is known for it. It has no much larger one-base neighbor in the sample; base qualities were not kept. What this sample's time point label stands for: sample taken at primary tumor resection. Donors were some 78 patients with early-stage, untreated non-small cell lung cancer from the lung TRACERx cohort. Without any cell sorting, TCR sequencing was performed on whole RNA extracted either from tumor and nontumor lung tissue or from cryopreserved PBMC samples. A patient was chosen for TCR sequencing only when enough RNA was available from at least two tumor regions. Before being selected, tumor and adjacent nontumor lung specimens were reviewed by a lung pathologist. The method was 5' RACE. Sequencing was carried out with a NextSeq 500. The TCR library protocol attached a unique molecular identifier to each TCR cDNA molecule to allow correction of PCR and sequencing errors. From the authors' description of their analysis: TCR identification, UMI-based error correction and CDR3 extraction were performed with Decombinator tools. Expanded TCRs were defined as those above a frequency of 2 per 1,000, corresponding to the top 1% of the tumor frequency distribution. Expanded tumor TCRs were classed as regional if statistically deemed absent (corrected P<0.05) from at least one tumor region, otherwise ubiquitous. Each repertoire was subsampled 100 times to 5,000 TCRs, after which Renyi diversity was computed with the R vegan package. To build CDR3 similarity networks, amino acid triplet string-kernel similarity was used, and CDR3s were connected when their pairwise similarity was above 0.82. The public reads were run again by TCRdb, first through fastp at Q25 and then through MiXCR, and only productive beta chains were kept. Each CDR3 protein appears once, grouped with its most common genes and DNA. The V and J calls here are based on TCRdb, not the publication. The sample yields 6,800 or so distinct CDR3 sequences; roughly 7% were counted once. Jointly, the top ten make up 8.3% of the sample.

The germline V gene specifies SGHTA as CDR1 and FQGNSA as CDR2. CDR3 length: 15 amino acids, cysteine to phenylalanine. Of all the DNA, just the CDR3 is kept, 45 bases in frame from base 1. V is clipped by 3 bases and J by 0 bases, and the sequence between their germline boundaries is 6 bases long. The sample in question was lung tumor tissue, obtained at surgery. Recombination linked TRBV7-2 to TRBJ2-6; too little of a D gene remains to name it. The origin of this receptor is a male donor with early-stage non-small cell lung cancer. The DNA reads TGTGCCAGCAGCTTTAAAAGCTCTGGGGCCAACGTCCTGACTTTC. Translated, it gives CASSFKSSGANVLTF.